A single sample gave rise to the 25 T cell receptor beta chains below, sequenced in a study of cytotoxic CD8 clonotypes in ibrutinib-treated CLL. The protocol was immunoSEQ multiplex PCR, while the TCRdb copy is restricted to in-frame clones and leaves out a portion. The sample records roughly 180,000 clones, 72% being singletons. Sequencing was performed on PBMCs, taken after 24 months of ibrutinib treatment. The receptors were sampled from a human donor with chronic lymphocytic leukemia.

The DNA for the CDR3 is TGCAGCGTTGTTGAGAGGGGGCCTAGCACAGATACGCAGTATTTT. It codes for CSVVERGPSTDTQYF. The rearrangement links TRBV29-1 to TRBJ2-3, with 7 bases fitting TRBD1. There are 15 residues in the CDR3. V dropped 4 bases and J dropped 0; count of bases not matched to a gene: 7. Germline loops: CDR1 SQVTM, CDR2 ANQGSEA.

The genes are TRBV7-9 and TRBJ2-1; 7 bases line up with TRBD2. Per germline, CDR1 SEHNR and CDR2 FQNEAQ (reference sequence). The J segment lost 6 bases and the V segment lost 0 bases, leaving 2 bases of the junction unmatched. The CDR3 length is 14 residues. CDR3 coding DNA: TGTGCCAGCAGCTTAGCGGGAGGGTGCAATGAGCAGTTCTTC. It translates to CASSLAGGCNEQFF.

This clone was observed a handful of times. Other nucleotide sequences from this sample produce the same CDR3. This sequence joins TRBV6-5 and TRBJ1-2, with D unresolved. V lost 2 bases and J 4 bases, leaving 2 bases between the germline ends. The length of the CDR3 is 11 residues. Germline V CDR1 and CDR2: MNHEY, SVGAGI. The CDR3 region has the DNA TGTGCCAGCAGTTACGGCTATGGCTACACCTTC. Protein: CASSYGYGYTF.

The CDR3 here is CASVEKAAGEQFF. The CDR3 nucleotides are TGTGCCAGCGTGGAGAAAGCCGCCGGTGAGCAGTTCTTC. The chain combines TRBV9 with TRBJ2-1, with unresolved D. The CDR3 runs 13 residues. V lost 7 bases to trimming and J lost 9 bases, with 17 bases between them. Germline CDR1 reads SGDLS; CDR2 reads YYNGEE.

Only one count was recorded for this clone. The chain is built from TRBV28 and TRBJ1-5, with D uncertain. The CDR3 totals 12 residues. Germline V CDR1 and CDR2: MDHEN, SYDVKM. V was clipped by 7 bases and J by 7 bases, with 11 bases between them. CDR3 DNA: TGTGCCAGCAACTCGGGGATCCAGCCCCAGCATTTT. Protein sequence: CASNSGIQPQHF.

The chain couples TRBV11-3 to TRBJ2-5, with D possibly called TRBD1 or TRBD2 (5 bases each). V was pared by 1 base and J by 5 bases, with 17 bases between. This CDR3 is 16 amino acids long. The germline V gene has CDR1 SGHNT and CDR2 YENEEA. CDR3 bases: TGTGCCAGCAGCTTAGCCTACGCGACGGGGCGGGAGACCCAGTACTTC. Translating it yields CASSLAYATGRETQYF.

V gene TRBV7-3 combines with J gene TRBJ2-1, with 7 bases aligning to TRBD2. V was clipped by 5 bases and J by 8 bases; unmatched bases: 9. Germline-derived CDR1 and CDR2 are SGHTA and FQGTGA. This CDR3 is 14 amino acids long. As DNA, the CDR3 is TGTGCCAGCAGCACTCCGGGACTACCCCATGAGCAGTTCTTC. Translation gives CASSTPGLPHEQFF.

The chain recombines TRBV5-1 with TRBJ2-5; TRBD1 matches 9 bases. The CDR3 has 16 residues. Germline V gives CDR1 SGHRS, CDR2 YFSETQ. The V and J ends lost 2 bases and 5 bases, in that order; junction bases with no gene match: 10. CDR3 in DNA: TGCGCCAGCAGCTTTATAGAGGGAACAGGGGGCGAGACCCAGTACTTC. Translated, it gives CASSFIEGTGGETQYF.

In this sample, this clone turned up a few times. The rearrangement joins TRBV6-1 to TRBJ2-7, with TRBD2 identical over 10 bases. V was clipped by 9 bases and J by 2 bases; unmatched bases: 4. Germline V gene lookup returns CDR1 MNHNS and CDR2 SASEGT. This CDR3 has 13 residues. CDR3 sequence (DNA): TGTGCCAGTCGGACTAGCGGAACCTACGAGCAGTACTTC. The encoded protein is CASRTSGTYEQYF.

The chain carries TRBV30 and TRBJ1-2; unclear D gene. V lost 3 bases and J lost 0, with 20 bases in between. This CDR3 has 17 amino acids. Germline V lookup: CDR1 GTSNPN, CDR2 SVGIG (reference sequence). CDR3 nucleotide sequence: TGTGCCTGGAGGCGACCTGGCACGGGATCCACTAACTATGGCTACACCTTC. Translated: CAWRRPGTGSTNYGYTF.

The chain uses TRBV5-1 and TRBJ2-7; D is perhaps TRBD2 (5 bases). The germline V and J ends were trimmed by 4 bases and 4 bases, with 12 bases remaining between them. CDR1 is SGHRS and CDR2 is YFSETQ in the germline V gene. CDR3 length: 13 residues. CDR3 sequence reads: CASSGTRAYEQYF. The DNA for the CDR3 is TGCGCCAGCAGCGGTACTAGGGCGTACGAGCAGTACTTC.

The chain recombines TRBV7-9 with TRBJ2-7; no firm D call. Germline loops: CDR1 SEHNR, CDR2 FQNEAQ (reference sequence). V lost 4 bases and J lost 3, with 13 bases in between. The CDR3 has 14 amino acids. The CDR3 protein is CASSSSRQFYEQYF. CDR3 nucleotides: TGTGCCAGCAGCTCTTCGCGCCAGTTCTACGAGCAGTACTTC.

The chain uses TRBV7-2 and TRBJ1-1; D may be TRBD1 (5 bases). This CDR3 is 14 amino acids long. The V gene's germline CDR1 is SGHTA and CDR2 FQGNSA. Trimming left V 3 bases short and J 4 bases short, with 12 bases between. DNA for the CDR3: TGTGCCAGCAGCTTCCGTAGGGGCCGCACTGAAGCTTTCTTT. Translation gives CASSFRRGRTEAFF.

V is TRBV5-1 and J is TRBJ1-2; tentative D call: TRBD1 (6 bases). The CDR3 covers 13 residues. The V end lost 4 bases, the J end lost 6 bases, and 13 bases lay between the germline ends. Per germline, CDR1 SGHRS and CDR2 YFSETQ. The CDR3 reads CASSVGTFNGYTF. CDR3 nucleotide sequence: TGCGCCAGCAGCGTCGGGACATTCAATGGCTACACCTTC.

This clone was counted only a few times. For the CDR3, the DNA is TGTGCCAGCAGTTTAAGGTGGGCCTCTCCAGATACGCAGTATTTT. This encodes CASSLRWASPDTQYF. The rearrangement joins TRBV27 to TRBJ2-3; no reliable D call. This CDR3 is built from 15 residues. Per the germline V gene, CDR1 is MNHEY and CDR2 is SMNVEV (reference sequence). Trimming pared 2 bases from V and 4 bases from J, leaving 13 bases between.

CDR3 in DNA: TGTGCCAGCAGCTTAGGTCCGGGGGCCGGGGAGCTGTTTTTT. Protein product: CASSLGPGAGELFF. The genes are TRBV7-9 and TRBJ2-2; a possible D gene is TRBD2 (6 bases). The V end lost 1 base, the J end lost 6 bases, and 9 bases lay between the germline ends. The CDR3 has 14 residues. Germline values: CDR1 SEHNR, CDR2 FQNEAQ (reference sequence). Based on the CDR3 plus reference TRBV7-9 and TRBJ2-2, the full variable domain is DTGVSQNPRHKITKRGQNVTFRCDPISEHNRLYWYRQTLGQGPEFLTYFQNEAQLEKSRLLSDRFSAERPKGSFSTLEIQRTEQGDSAMYLCASSLGPGAGELFFGEGSRLTVL.

The chain joins TRBV4-3 to TRBJ2-1, with D possibly being TRBD2 (6 bases). The germline V gene encodes CDR1 LGHNA and CDR2 YSLEER. The CDR3 covers 15 residues. The V end was cut by 1 base, the J end by 8 bases, with 15 bases between. CDR3 sequence (DNA): TGCGCCAGCAGCCAAGGCCGGGAGATCCTTCATGAGCAGTTCTTC. Protein sequence: CASSQGREILHEQFF.

The chain recombines TRBV6-6 with TRBJ2-6; D unresolved. With 9 bases removed from V and 0 bases from J, the gap between germline ends came to 6 bases. This CDR3 is built from 13 residues. Germline V gives CDR1 MNHNY, CDR2 SVGAGI (reference sequence). In nucleotides, the CDR3 is TGTGCCAGTGCCAGCTCTGGGGCCAACGTCCTGACTTTC. Its protein is CASASSGANVLTF.

In regard to this clone: Other DNA sequences in this specimen translate into the identical CDR3. This sequence joins TRBV5-4 and TRBJ2-1; the D is unclear. Per the germline V gene, CDR1 is SGHNT and CDR2 is YYREEE (reference sequence). The V gene lost 4 bases and the J gene lost 4 bases, with 6 bases spanning the gap. The CDR3 is 12 amino acids. CDR3 in DNA: TGTGCCAGCAGCGTCTCATACAATGAGCAGTTCTTC. It translates to CASSVSYNEQFF.

V is TRBV19 and J is TRBJ1-2; D might be TRBD1 (6 bases). The germline gives CDR1 LNHDA, CDR2 SQIVND (reference sequence). The length of the CDR3 is 13 residues. V was trimmed by 5 bases and J by 1 base, leaving 8 bases between them. CDR3 loop: CASSVQGNYGYTF. The CDR3 DNA reads as TGTGCCAGTAGTGTACAGGGTAACTATGGCTACACCTTC.

This clone was seen just once. The J gene is TRBJ2-3, the V gene TRBV7-2; D may be TRBD2 (6 bases). This CDR3 is 13 amino acids long. Between the trimmed V and J ends, which lost 4 bases and 8 bases, there was a span of 13 bases. Per germline, CDR1 SGHTA and CDR2 FQGNSA. The CDR3 region has the DNA TGTGCCAGCAGCTCGGGACTGCAGGGTACGCAGTATTTT. Encoded protein: CASSSGLQGTQYF.

J is TRBJ2-7 and V is TRBV30; D call uncertain. V was trimmed by 2 bases and J by 3 bases, leaving 5 bases between them. CDR1 is GTSNPN, CDR2 SVGIG, per germline (reference sequence). The CDR3 has 11 residues. The CDR3 sequence is CAWSLDYEQYF. CDR3 bases: TGTGCCTGGAGTTTGGACTACGAGCAGTACTTC.

The chain combines TRBV27 with TRBJ2-7; the D is unclear. The CDR3 extends over 12 amino acids. Germline V CDR1 and CDR2: MNHEY, SMNVEV (reference sequence). Trimming took off 5 bases at V and 6 bases at J, with 11 bases between the two ends. For the CDR3, the DNA is TGTGCCAGCAGTCCGACGCCTTTCGAGCAGTACTTC. It is translated as CASSPTPFEQYF.

The V gene is TRBV5-8, the J gene TRBJ1-5; D might be TRBD1 (5 bases). CDR1 SGHTS and CDR2 YDEGEE come from the germline V gene. The CDR3 extends over 13 amino acids. V lost 5 bases to trimming and J lost 4 bases, with 10 bases between them. CDR3 loop: CASSYDRNQPQHF. The CDR3 DNA reads as TGTGCCAGCAGTTATGACAGAAATCAGCCCCAGCATTTT.

The chain carries TRBV11-2 and TRBJ2-1; 9 nucleotides match TRBD2. The CDR3 runs 16 residues. CDR1 is SGHAT, CDR2 FQNNGV, per germline. Unmatched junction bases numbered 5, after V lost 2 bases and J lost 3 bases. DNA of the CDR3: TGTGCCAGCAGCTTATTAGCGGGAGTTGTCTACAATGAGCAGTTCTTC. It yields the protein CASSLLAGVVYNEQFF. The full variable domain, its missing parts supplied by reference TRBV11-2 and TRBJ2-1, is EAGVAQSPRYKIIEKRQSVAFWCNPISGHATLYWYQQILGQGPKLLIQFQNNGVVDDSQLPKDRFSAERLKGVDSTLKIQPAKLEDSAVYLCASSLLAGVVYNEQFFGPGTRLTVL.